This T cell receptor (beta chain) was sequenced in a study of blood T cell repertoires in COVID-19 (dated by TCRdb to 2020 to 2021). Some background on the complete study: The collaborator samples originated in the United States, Italy and Spain and spanned the acute and convalescent phases of COVID-19. A freely available public database, intended as a resource for researchers studying the immune response to SARS-CoV-2, is where the repertoires were released. The prospective study material was composed of cDNA or gDNA derived from T cells, B-cell-depleted T cells, or PBMCs. Deeply sampled blood TCRbeta repertoires from subjects exposed to, actively infected with, or recovered from COVID-19 were included in the dataset. Where HLA class I and class II types were available, the types were taken from metadata supplied by the sample provider, not from assay-based typing. The sample metadata nearly always contained a de-identified subject ID, COVID-19 status, age in years and sex. Samples were obtained from the ongoing ImmuneRACE study (first 160 participants) and from 1,254 subjects provided by 6 global collaborators.

The CDR3 runs 14 residues from the cysteine to the phenylalanine. Only CDR3 DNA remains: 42 bases, in frame from the first base. CDR1 and CDR2 are drawn from the germline V gene (reference sequence): MNHEY, SMNVEV. V and J are trimmed by 6 bases and 4 bases, and the gene matches miss 4 bases of the junction. The immunoSEQ Assay, a bias-controlled multiplex PCR, was used to amplify TCRbeta CDR3 regions from genomic DNA. The published analysis was carried out like this. Within the assay, amplification of reference gene primers was used to estimate how many nucleated cells each sample contained. Sequence reads were collapsed and filtered to measure the absolute abundance of every unique TCRbeta CDR3 rearrangement. For each sample, productive Simpson clonality was calculated as the square root of Simpson's diversity index across productive rearrangements. Sourced from immuneACCESS, this table was stored by TCRdb with only in-frame sequences that have V and J called. A share of the clones is absent; for the studies checked, an unresolved V gene accounts for under half, and the remainder has no known explanation. From that table come the V and J calls and clone size; the DNA was used to work out D and trimming. The sample includes fewer than 110,000 clones, with 90% to 95% observed a single time. Roughly 17% of the sample is in the top ten clones.

Results the study describes overall, beyond this receptor: Clinical and demographic metadata were provided uncurated, with the amount varying by source and participant.

Remarks on this clone: This clone's antigen is unknown. Within one base of it there is no much larger clone, and no base qualities were kept.

Each collaborating institution followed its own protocols to collect whole blood in K2EDTA tubes. For TCRbeta analysis, collaborators shipped samples as frozen whole blood, isolated PBMCs, or DNA extracted from either of those sample types. This sequence uses TRBV27 and TRBJ2-1; 9 central bases correspond to TRBD2. Sequencing was performed on peripheral blood. The clonotype originates from a man between 45 and 60 years old with acute or convalescent COVID-19. The DNA reads TGTGCCAGCAGATTAGCGGGGGAGTACAATGAGCAGTTCTTC. Its amino acids are CASRLAGEYNEQFF.